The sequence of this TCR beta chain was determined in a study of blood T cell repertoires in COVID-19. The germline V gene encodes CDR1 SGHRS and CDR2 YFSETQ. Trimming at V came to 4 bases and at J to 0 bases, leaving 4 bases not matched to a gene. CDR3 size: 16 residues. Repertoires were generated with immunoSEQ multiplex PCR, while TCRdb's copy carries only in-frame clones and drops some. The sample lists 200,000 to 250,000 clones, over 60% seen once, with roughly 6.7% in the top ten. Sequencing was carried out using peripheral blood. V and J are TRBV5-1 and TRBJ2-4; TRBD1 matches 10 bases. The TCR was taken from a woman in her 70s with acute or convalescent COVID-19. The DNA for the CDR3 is TGCGCCAGCAGCACCGGGACAGGGGTAGCCAAAAACATTCAGTACTTC. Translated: CASSTGTGVAKNIQYF.